Below, 2 T cell receptor beta chains from the same sample are listed, as sequenced in a study of blood T cell repertoires in COVID-19. Method: immunoSEQ multiplex PCR; TCRdb's copy keeps in-frame clones and lacks some. Among 30,000 or so clones listed, 70% to 90% were seen once. What was sequenced was peripheral blood. These receptors were obtained from a human donor with active COVID-19. The donor label of this sample is uncertain.

This clone ranks as medium-sized (0.01 to 0.1%). V is TRBV2 and J is TRBJ2-7; weak D call: TRBD2 (5 bases). Trimming stripped 7 bases from V and 3 bases from J, with 19 bases between. The CDR3 is 15 residues long. Per germline, CDR1 SNHLY and CDR2 FYNNEI. In nucleotides, the CDR3 is TGTGCCAGCAAGCTCGGACGGGGAAGAGACTACGAGCAGTACTTC. Translation: CASKLGRGRDYEQYF.

This clone turned up a few times. The rearrangement uses TRBV4-2 and TRBJ1-1, with D tentatively TRBD1 (5 bases). The length of the CDR3 is 16 residues. The germline V gene has CDR1 LGHNA and CDR2 YNFKEQ. Trimming removed 0 bases at V and 2 bases at J, with 13 bases between. Here the CDR3 reads CASSQEVQGYNTEAFF. The CDR3, as DNA: TGTGCCAGCAGCCAAGAGGTCCAGGGCTATAACACTGAAGCTTTCTTT.